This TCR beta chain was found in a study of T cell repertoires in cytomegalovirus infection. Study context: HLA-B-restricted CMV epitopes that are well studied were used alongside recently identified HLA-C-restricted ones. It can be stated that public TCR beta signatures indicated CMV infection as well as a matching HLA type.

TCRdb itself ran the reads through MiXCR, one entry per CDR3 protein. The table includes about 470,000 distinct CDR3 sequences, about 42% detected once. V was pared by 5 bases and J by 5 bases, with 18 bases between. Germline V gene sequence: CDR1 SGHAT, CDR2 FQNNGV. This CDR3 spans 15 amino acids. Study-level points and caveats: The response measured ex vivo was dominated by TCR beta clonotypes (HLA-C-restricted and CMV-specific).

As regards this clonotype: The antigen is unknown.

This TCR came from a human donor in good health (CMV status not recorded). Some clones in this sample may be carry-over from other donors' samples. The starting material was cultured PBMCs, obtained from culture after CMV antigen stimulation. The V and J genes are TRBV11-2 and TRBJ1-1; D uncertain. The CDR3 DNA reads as TGTGCCAGCAGCCTCCTCCAAGGGAGGAGTACTGAAGCTTTCTTT. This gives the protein CASSLLQGRSTEAFF.